This T cell receptor (beta chain) originates from a study of T cells in localized non-small cell lung cancer. Sequenced by immunoSEQ multiplex PCR; TCRdb stores in-frame clones only, minus some. The table lists about 55,000 clones, over 80% of them singletons. Trimming shortened V by 5 bases and J by 6 bases, and 14 bases separated the two germline ends. CDR3 length equals 13 residues. CDR1 is SGHVS and CDR2 is FNYEAQ in the germline V gene. The receptor was isolated from a man aged 40-75 years with stage III lung adenocarcinoma. The sample here was peripheral blood mononuclear cells, taken before any cancer treatment. V is TRBV7-6 and J is TRBJ2-7; D gene unclear. CDR3 in DNA: TGTGCCAGCAGCGAAGGACCTGGCGGCGAGCAGTACTTC. This gives the protein CASSEGPGGEQYF.